One sample yielded the 30 T cell receptor beta chains listed below, sequenced in a study of identifying expanded T cells in peripheral blood. The data were produced by immunoSEQ multiplex PCR, yet TCRdb's version contains in-frame clones alone and is incomplete. The sample has more than 80,000 clones, roughly 88% seen once. Sequenced input: blood. These receptors all come from a person between 18 and 70 years old in good health.

The J gene is TRBJ2-3, the V gene TRBV28, with D unresolved. This CDR3 is 11 amino acids long. V lost 6 bases and J lost 6, with 7 bases in between. Germline loops: CDR1 MDHEN, CDR2 SYDVKM. This CDR3 is CASSTIDTQYF. Written as DNA, the CDR3 is TGTGCCAGCAGCACAATTGATACGCAGTATTTT.

The chain recombines TRBV15 with TRBJ2-7; 8 bases match TRBD2. J was trimmed by 0 bases and V by 0 bases; bases with no gene match: 1. Germline loops: CDR1 LNHNV, CDR2 YYDKDF (reference sequence). There are 15 residues in the CDR3. The CDR3 bases are TGTGCCACCAGCAGAGATCGGGGGGGCTCCTACGAGCAGTACTTC. Translated: CATSRDRGGSYEQYF.

V is TRBV20-1 and J is TRBJ2-7; D ambiguous. The germline CDR1 and CDR2 sequences are DFQATT and SNEGSKA (reference sequence). This CDR3 is 11 amino acids long. V was trimmed by 5 bases and J by 7 bases, leaving 12 bases between them. CDR3 in amino acids: CSASPLREQYF. CDR3 sequence (DNA): TGCAGTGCTTCCCCCTTGCGAGAGCAGTACTTC.

The V gene is TRBV30, the J gene TRBJ1-6, with D possibly TRBD1 on 6 matching bases. The CDR3 covers 18 residues. The V gene's germline CDR1 is GTSNPN and CDR2 SVGIG (reference sequence). Trimming took off 0 bases at V and 7 bases at J, with 22 bases between the two ends. CDR3 DNA sequence: TGTGCCTGGAGTGTTCTACCCCCAGGGGCCAACCCAAATTCACCCCTCCACTTT. Translated: CAWSVLPPGANPNSPLHF.

The chain uses TRBV6-1 and TRBJ2-1; D gene unclear. Germline CDR1 MNHNS, CDR2 SASEGT. V lost 3 bases, J lost 6 bases, and 15 bases lay in between. CDR3 length equals 15 residues. CDR3 protein: CASSDTEAVSNEQFF. The CDR3 nucleotides read TGTGCCAGCAGTGATACTGAGGCGGTCAGCAATGAGCAGTTCTTC.

This clone is classed as medium-sized. The J gene is TRBJ2-7, the V gene TRBV4-2; D is possibly TRBD1 or TRBD2 (5 bases each). The germline V gene encodes CDR1 LGHNA and CDR2 YNFKEQ. CDR3 length: 15 amino acids. V lost 0 bases and J 1 base, leaving 10 bases between the germline ends. The CDR3 protein is CASSQDRGGSYEQYF. The CDR3 DNA reads TGTGCCAGCAGCCAAGATAGGGGCGGGTCCTACGAGCAGTACTTC.

The V gene is TRBV5-1, the J gene TRBJ2-7, with TRBD2 matching over 13 bases. Trimming took 4 bases from V and 7 from J; bases not matched to a gene: 8. The CDR3 covers 15 residues. Looked up from germline, CDR1 is SGHRS and CDR2 is YFSETQ. The CDR3 DNA follows: TGCGCCAGCAGCCTGGGACTAGCGGGACCCGGGGAGCAGTACTTC. This sequence encodes CASSLGLAGPGEQYF.

The J gene is TRBJ1-1, the V gene TRBV2; D remains unclear. Trimming took 7 bases from V and 4 from J, leaving 10 bases between them. The CDR3 length is 12 residues. From germline, CDR1 is SNHLY and CDR2 FYNNEI. The CDR3 region is CASNLGRTEAFF. Written as DNA, the CDR3 is TGTGCCAGCAATTTAGGTCGCACTGAAGCTTTCTTT. Looking up the rest from reference TRBV2 and TRBJ1-1 gives the full variable domain: EPEVTQTPSHQVTQMGQEVILRCVPISNHLYFYWYRQILGQKVEFLVSFYNNEISEKSEIFDDQFSVERPDGSNFTLKIRSTKLEDSAMYFCASNLGRTEAFFGQGTRLTVV.

The chain couples TRBV5-6 to TRBJ2-7; D unresolved. This CDR3 is 13 amino acids long. CDR1 and CDR2 from the germline V gene are SGHDT and YYEEEE. V was clipped by 1 base and J by 2 bases, with 7 bases between them. CDR3 residues: CASSLTGTYEQYF. CDR3 bases: TGTGCCAGCAGCTTGACTGGGACCTACGAGCAGTACTTC.

In DNA form, the CDR3 reads TGCGCCAGCAGCTCAGAGACAGGGTTTAAAGAGACCCAGTACTTC. Its translation: CASSSETGFKETQYF. The V and J genes are TRBV5-1 and TRBJ2-5; TRBD1 agrees at 7 bases. This CDR3 contains 15 residues. In germline, CDR1 is SGHRS, CDR2 YFSETQ. V lost 3 bases, J lost 3 bases, and 8 bases stayed unmatched. Using reference TRBV5-1 and TRBJ2-5 for the parts outside the CDR3, the full variable domain is KAGVTQTPRYLIKTRGQQVTLSCSPISGHRSVSWYQQTPGQGLQFLFEYFSETQRNKGNFPGRFSGRQFSNSRSEMNVSTLELGDSALYLCASSSETGFKETQYFGPGTRLLVL.

The J gene is TRBJ1-1, the V gene TRBV18; possibly TRBD1 for D (5 bases). V was trimmed by 2 bases and J by 8 bases, leaving 12 bases between them. CDR1 and CDR2 from the germline V gene are KGHSH and LQKENI. CDR3 length: 13 residues. The CDR3 coding sequence is TGTGCCAGCTCACCAGGCCGACAGTTGGAAGCTTTCTTT. Its protein product is CASSPGRQLEAFF.

The CDR3 DNA reads TGTGCCAGCAGTGAAACGAGCTTAACAGGACACTATGGCTACACCTTC. This codes for CASSETSLTGHYGYTF. The genes are TRBV6-1 and TRBJ1-2; possibly TRBD1 for D (5 bases). In germline, CDR1 is MNHNS, CDR2 SASEGT. The germline V and J ends were trimmed by 2 bases and 3 bases, with 16 bases remaining between them. The CDR3 totals 16 residues.

This rearrangement joins TRBV28 to TRBJ1-4; D ambiguous. Germline V gives CDR1 MDHEN, CDR2 SYDVKM. Trimming pared 7 bases from V and 1 base from J, leaving 7 bases between. CDR3 length: 13 residues. CDR3 residues: CASKQRTNEKLFF. The CDR3, as DNA: TGTGCCAGCAAACAGCGAACTAATGAAAAACTGTTTTTT.

The CDR3 nucleotides read TGTGCCAGCAGCTTGGCTAGTCAGGTCTATGGGCGGTACAATGAGCAGTTCTTC. It yields the protein CASSLASQVYGRYNEQFF. The rearrangement uses TRBV5-5 and TRBJ2-1, with unresolved D. The CDR3 is 18 amino acids. Trimming removed 0 bases from V and 4 bases from J, with 20 bases in between. The germline gives CDR1 SGHKS, CDR2 YYEKEE (reference sequence). Full variable domain (missing parts from reference TRBV5-5 and TRBJ2-1): DAGVTQSPTHLIKTRGQQVTLRCSPISGHKSVSWYQQVLGQGPQFIFQYYEKEERGRGNFPDRFSARQFPNYSSELNVNALLLGDSALYLCASSLASQVYGRYNEQFFGPGTRLTVL.

As for this clone: This likely came from a read error, as a far larger clone is one base away. The sample holds other DNA sequences that translate to the same CDR3. The chain has TRBV5-4 and TRBJ2-7; TRBD2 matches 10 bases. The CDR3 sequence is 15 residues long. With 4 bases clipped from V and 1 base from J, the junction kept 5 bases outside the gene matches. Germline V gives CDR1 SGHNT, CDR2 YYREEE (reference sequence). CDR3 sequence: CASSQETSGSYEQYF. As DNA, the CDR3 is TGTGCCAGCAGCCAAGAGACTAGCGGGTCCTACGAGCAGTACTTC.

V and J are TRBV11-2 and TRBJ2-7; 10 nucleotides line up with TRBD2. Germline V CDR1 and CDR2: SGHAT, FQNNGV. This CDR3 comprises 15 residues. J gave up 2 bases and V 2 bases, and 3 bases lay outside the gene matches. DNA for the CDR3: TGTGCCAGCAGCTTACAGGGACTAGCGACCTACGAGCAGTACTTC. It yields the protein CASSLQGLATYEQYF.

The chain employs TRBV28 and TRBJ1-5, with D uncertain. CDR3 length: 13 amino acids. Trimming took 5 bases from V and 6 from J, leaving 11 bases between them. Per germline, CDR1 MDHEN and CDR2 SYDVKM. CDR3 coding DNA: TGTGCCAGCAGTACAGTGGCCGCTCAGCCCCAGCATTTT. Translating gives CASSTVAAQPQHF.

The chain joins TRBV5-6 to TRBJ2-7, with D hard to call. V was shortened by 0 bases and J by 6 bases, with 16 bases between the two germline ends. This CDR3 has 15 amino acids. The germline V gene has CDR1 SGHDT and CDR2 YYEEEE. The CDR3 loop is CASSLDTTLPLEQYF. In DNA, the CDR3 is TGTGCCAGCAGCTTGGATACAACTCTCCCTCTCGAGCAGTACTTC. Complete variable domain (other parts from reference TRBV5-6 and TRBJ2-7): DAGVTQSPTHLIKTRGQQVTLRCSPKSGHDTVSWYQQALGQGPQFIFQYYEEEERQRGNFPDRFSGHQFPNYSSELNVNALLLGDSALYLCASSLDTTLPLEQYFGPGTRLTVT.

V is TRBV27 and J is TRBJ2-7, with D possibly called TRBD1 or TRBD2 (5 bases each). In germline, CDR1 is MNHEY, CDR2 SMNVEV (reference sequence). This CDR3 contains 16 residues. Trimming took 4 bases from V and 3 from J, leaving 19 bases between them. The CDR3, as DNA: TGTGCCAGCAGTTCCCTCTCCGGGACCTTCATCTACGAGCAGTACTTC. This sequence encodes CASSSLSGTFIYEQYF.

The rearrangement joins TRBV5-4 to TRBJ2-2; 10 bases match TRBD2. After removal of 4 bases from V and 5 bases from J, the junction contained 5 bases not matched to a gene. The CDR3 is made up of 15 amino acids. The germline V gene has CDR1 SGHNT and CDR2 YYREEE (reference sequence). In DNA, the CDR3 is TGTGCCAGCAGCAAGCGGGGGGGAGAGACCGGGGAGCTGTTTTTT. This translates into CASSKRGGETGELFF.

The rearrangement links TRBV11-2 to TRBJ2-5, with D uncertain. Trimming removed 0 bases at V and 2 bases at J, with 7 bases between. Germline CDR1 reads SGHAT; CDR2 reads FQNNGV. The CDR3 loop spans 14 amino acids. The CDR3 DNA follows: TGTGCCAGCAGCTTAGAGCCAAGACAAGAGACCCAGTACTTC. Translated: CASSLEPRQETQYF.

V usage is TRBV9 and J usage is TRBJ1-2, with D possibly TRBD1 on 6 matching bases. Germline loops: CDR1 SGDLS, CDR2 YYNGEE. Between the trimmed V and J ends, which lost 0 bases and 3 bases, there was a span of 15 bases. The CDR3 contains 16 residues. CDR3 DNA: TGTGCCAGCAGCGTAGGAGAGGGGGGATCATACTATGGCTACACCTTC. It yields the protein CASSVGEGGSYYGYTF.

The chain has TRBV5-4 and TRBJ2-7, with a possible D match to TRBD1 (6 bases). V lost 1 base, J lost 4 bases, and 12 bases lay in between. There are 14 residues in the CDR3. Germline V gene lookup returns CDR1 SGHNT and CDR2 YYREEE (reference sequence). CDR3 sequence: CASSLWDISYEQYF. The CDR3 nucleotides are TGTGCCAGCAGCTTGTGGGACATCTCGTACGAGCAGTACTTC.

This sequence joins TRBV30 and TRBJ2-5; TRBD2 might be the D (6 bases). The V end lost 5 bases, the J end lost 5 bases, and 9 bases lay between the germline ends. CDR1 is GTSNPN, CDR2 SVGIG, per germline (reference sequence). This CDR3 is 11 amino acids long. In DNA form, the CDR3 reads TGTGCCTGGCTCCTAGCGGAGACCCAGTACTTC. Its translation is CAWLLAETQYF. The full variable domain, with the rest looked up from reference TRBV30 and TRBJ2-5, is SQTIHQWPATLVQPVGSPLSLECTVEGTSNPNLYWYRQAAGRGLQLLFYSVGIGQISSEVPQNLSASRPQDRQFILSSKKLLLSDSGFYLCAWLLAETQYFGPGTRLLVL.

The chain links TRBV4-2 to TRBJ2-7; possibly TRBD1 for D (6 bases). The germline V and J ends were trimmed by 3 bases and 4 bases, with 13 bases remaining between them. Germline V gives CDR1 LGHNA, CDR2 YNFKEQ. The CDR3 has 14 amino acids. Written as DNA, the CDR3 is TGTGCCAGCAGCCAGGCCGGGACAACTTACGAGCAGTACTTC. This translates into CASSQAGTTYEQYF.

The chain has TRBV11-1 and TRBJ2-1; tentative D call: TRBD2 (6 bases). V dropped 4 bases and J dropped 6 bases, with 16 bases sitting between them. This CDR3 comprises 15 residues. Per germline, CDR1 SGHAT and CDR2 FQDESV (reference sequence). The CDR3 sequence: CASSSTRDFINEQFF. The CDR3 DNA reads as TGTGCCAGCAGCTCAACGCGGGACTTCATCAATGAGCAGTTCTTC.

V usage is TRBV2 and J usage is TRBJ2-7, with D perhaps TRBD1 (5 bases). The CDR3 extends over 13 amino acids. V lost 6 bases to trimming and J lost 2 bases, with 11 bases between them. Germline CDR1 reads SNHLY; CDR2 reads FYNNEI. CDR3 in DNA: TGTGCCAGCAGGGGGCGGTCCCCCTACGAGCAGTACTTC. This gives the protein CASRGRSPYEQYF.

The chain has TRBV13 and TRBJ1-2; a possible D gene is TRBD1 (6 bases). This CDR3 has 15 amino acids. V was trimmed by 5 bases and J by 1 base, leaving 14 bases between them. CDR1 and CDR2 (germline): PRHDT, FYEKMQ (reference sequence). CDR3 amino acids: CASSPPQGINYGYTF. CDR3 bases: TGTGCCAGCAGCCCCCCTCAGGGGATTAACTATGGCTACACCTTC.

This chain connects TRBV9 to TRBJ2-3; possible D gene TRBD2, 7 bases. The CDR3 covers 15 residues. V was clipped by 0 bases and J by 6 bases, with 14 bases between them. In germline, CDR1 is SGDLS, CDR2 YYNGEE. The CDR3 bases are TGTGCCAGCAGCGTAGGAGGGGGGGGCTTCGATACGCAGTATTTT. Translating it yields CASSVGGGGFDTQYF.

This chain links TRBV7-2 with TRBJ2-7, with D perhaps TRBD1 (6 bases). From germline, CDR1 is SGHTA and CDR2 FQGNSA. Trimming took 3 bases from V and 6 from J, leaving 9 bases between them. The CDR3 totals 12 residues. The DNA of the CDR3 is TGTGCCAGCAGCTTGGACAGAGGCGAGCAGTACTTC. Translated, it gives CASSLDRGEQYF. Based on the CDR3 plus reference TRBV7-2 and TRBJ2-7, the full variable domain is GAGVSQSPSNKVTEKGKDVELRCDPISGHTALYWYRQSLGQGLEFLIYFQGNSAPDKSGLPSDRFSAERTGGSVSTLTIQRTQQEDSAVYLCASSLDRGEQYFGPGTRLTVT.